This passage covers 25 T cell receptor beta chains from one sample sequenced in a study of OX40 agonist ivuxolimab in advanced cancers. Libraries were made using the immunoSEQ multiplex PCR assay. The source is immuneACCESS, and TCRdb retained only in-frame sequences with V and J called. Part of the clones is not carried over; for the studies checked, unresolved V genes explain less than half of this, and the remainder is unexplained. Across this sample there are some 73,000 clones, with more than 80% seen only once. Approximately 0.51% of the sample is in the top ten clones. Sequences were derived from CD4+ or CD8+ T cells sorted from blood, sampled in a trial of the OX40 agonist ivuxolimab. The receptors here all came from an adult with an advanced solid tumor such as melanoma, head and neck, liver or kidney cancer.

The V and J genes are TRBV13 and TRBJ2-5; D remains ambiguous. V was pared by 3 bases and J by 2 bases, with 10 bases between. This CDR3 is built from 14 residues. Germline CDR1 is PRHDT and CDR2 is FYEKMQ (reference sequence). This CDR3 reads CASSLVRKQETQYF. CDR3 coding DNA: TGTGCCAGCAGCTTGGTCCGGAAACAAGAGACCCAGTACTTC. Using reference TRBV13 and TRBJ2-5 for the parts outside the CDR3, the full variable domain is AAGVIQSPRHLIKEKRETATLKCYPIPRHDTVYWYQQGPGQDPQFLISFYEKMQSDKGSIPDRFSAQQFSDYHSELNMSSLELGDSALYFCASSLVRKQETQYFGPGTRLLVL.

Of note for this clone: One junction end does not reproduce the germline sequence, and a read error may be involved. This rearrangement joins TRBV7-9 to TRBJ2-7; 10 bases line up with TRBD2. CDR3 length equals 13 residues. Germline lookup yields CDR1 SEHNR and CDR2 FQNEAQ (reference sequence). The CDR3 spells CASSLAGAYEQYF. The CDR3, as DNA: TGTGCCAGCAGCCTAGCGGGAGCCTACGAGCAGTACTTC.

The chain links TRBV5-4 to TRBJ1-4; D unresolved. The CDR3 has 15 amino acids. The germline gives CDR1 SGHNT, CDR2 YYREEE (reference sequence). Trimming shortened V by 4 bases and J by 1 base, and 11 bases separated the two germline ends. This chain's CDR3 is CASSRMTGTNEKLFF. The CDR3 DNA is TGTGCCAGCAGCCGGATGACGGGAACTAATGAAAAACTGTTTTTT.

The gene calls are TRBV15 and TRBJ2-7; TRBD1 matches 7 bases. Germline assignment: CDR1 LNHNV and CDR2 YYDKDF (reference sequence). Unmatched junction bases numbered 3, after V lost 5 bases and J lost 2 bases. CDR3 length: 13 residues. Written as DNA, the CDR3 is TGTGCCACCAGCCGGACAGGCGCCTACGAGCAGTACTTC. It codes for CATSRTGAYEQYF.

This clone has a handful of counts. The V and J genes are TRBV6-5 and TRBJ2-1; 11 bases map to TRBD2. V trimming: 4 bases; J trimming: 4 bases; junction bases outside the gene matches: 3. Germline CDR1 is MNHEY and CDR2 is SVGAGI. There are 15 residues in the CDR3. CDR3 DNA: TGTGCCAGCAGTTCCCTAGCGGGAGGATACAATGAGCAGTTCTTC. It yields the protein CASSSLAGGYNEQFF.

The rearrangement joins TRBV5-8 to TRBJ1-4, with D possibly matching TRBD1 (5 bases). The length of the CDR3 is 14 residues. The germline V gene has CDR1 SGHTS and CDR2 YDEGEE. The V and J ends lost 6 bases and 8 bases respectively, with 17 bases between them. In nucleotides, the CDR3 is TGTGCCAGCACCGACAGAGCCGCCGGGGAAAAACTGTTTTTT. This translates into CASTDRAAGEKLFF.

The V gene is TRBV30, the J gene TRBJ1-6; tentatively, D is TRBD1 (5 bases). Germline V gene data show CDR1 as GTSNPN and CDR2 as SVGIG (reference sequence). V lost 2 bases and J lost 7, with 15 bases in between. The CDR3 totals 15 residues. The CDR3 sequence: CAWSTAGFGNSPLHF. In DNA, the CDR3 is TGTGCCTGGAGTACAGCAGGGTTTGGGAATTCACCCCTCCACTTT.

This sequence joins TRBV5-6 and TRBJ1-3; possible D gene TRBD1, 5 bases. The germline CDR1 and CDR2 sequences are SGHDT and YYEEEE. V lost 5 bases and J lost 4, with 19 bases in between. This CDR3 is 16 amino acids long. Here the CDR3 reads CASSYYSGFSGNTIYF. The CDR3 region has the DNA TGTGCCAGCAGTTACTACTCAGGGTTTTCAGGAAACACCATATATTTT.

This rearrangement joins TRBV5-4 to TRBJ2-1, with 10 bases aligning to TRBD2. CDR3 size: 15 residues. V shed 4 bases, J shed 10 bases, and the junction held 11 bases outside the gene matches. From germline, CDR1 is SGHNT and CDR2 YYREEE (reference sequence). CDR3 in amino acids: CASSLGQREGREQFF. The CDR3 DNA reads TGTGCCAGCAGCCTGGGCCAGCGGGAGGGCCGCGAGCAGTTCTTC.

This clone was detected only once. The chain links TRBV9 to TRBJ1-1, with no clear D. Deletions cut 1 base from V and 0 bases from J, with 10 bases between. Germline V gene sequence: CDR1 SGDLS, CDR2 YYNGEE. The CDR3 spans 15 residues. The CDR3 bases are TGTGCCAGCAGCGTACACGGCAGCATGAACACTGAAGCTTTCTTT. Translating it yields CASSVHGSMNTEAFF.

This sequence joins TRBV6-1 and TRBJ1-5; unclear D gene. The CDR3 has 13 amino acids. V was pared by 6 bases and J by 5 bases, with 11 bases between. Germline V gives CDR1 MNHNS, CDR2 SASEGT. The CDR3 loop reads CASSTMGYQPQHF. The CDR3 bases are TGTGCCAGCAGCACAATGGGTTATCAGCCCCAGCATTTT.

The V call is TRBV7-6, the J call TRBJ1-5; D might be TRBD1 (5 bases). Germline V CDR1 and CDR2: SGHVS, FNYEAQ. The CDR3 totals 17 residues. Trimming cost V 1 base and J 2 bases, with 15 bases left between them. The CDR3 is CASSLGVGQGGNQPQHF. CDR3 coding DNA: TGTGCCAGCAGCTTAGGAGTGGGGCAGGGTGGCAATCAGCCCCAGCATTTT.

The chain links TRBV15 to TRBJ2-1; the D is unclear. Per the germline V gene, CDR1 is LNHNV and CDR2 is YYDKDF (reference sequence). CDR3 length equals 14 residues. Trimming pared 0 bases from V and 10 bases from J, leaving 13 bases between. The CDR3 here is CATSRDPTPGEQFF. The CDR3 bases are TGTGCCACCAGCAGAGACCCCACCCCCGGGGAGCAGTTCTTC. Combining the CDR3 with reference TRBV15 and TRBJ2-1 gives the whole variable domain DAMVIQNPRYQVTQFGKPVTLSCSQTLNHNVMYWYQQKSSQAPKLLFHYYDKDFNNEADTPDNFQSRRPNTSFCFLDIRSPGLGDTAMYLCATSRDPTPGEQFFGPGTRLTVL.

The chain uses TRBV6-1 and TRBJ2-7; 9 nucleotides line up with TRBD2. The ends lost 2 bases at V and 6 bases at J; junction bases unmatched: 8. Germline CDR1 reads MNHNS; CDR2 reads SASEGT. This CDR3 spans 15 amino acids. In DNA form, the CDR3 reads TGTGCCAGCAGTGAACTTGCGGGAGGGCCTGGCGAGCAGTACTTC. Translated: CASSELAGGPGEQYF.

The chain carries TRBV7-3 and TRBJ2-2; no clear D. Germline CDR1 reads SGHTA; CDR2 reads FQGTGA. The CDR3 totals 12 residues. Trimming cost V 8 bases and J 5 bases, with 9 bases left between them. The CDR3 coding sequence is TGTGCCAGCGGCCCGGCAACCGGGGAGCTGTTTTTT. Residues: CASGPATGELFF.

This rearrangement joins TRBV11-3 to TRBJ1-1, with TRBD1 identical over 7 bases. CDR1 and CDR2 from the germline V gene are SGHNT and YENEEA. The CDR3 length is 13 residues. Losses at the gene ends were 1 base for V and 5 bases for J; bases not matched to a gene: 1. The CDR3 sequence: CASSLGQGTEAFF. The CDR3 DNA follows: TGTGCCAGCAGCTTAGGACAGGGAACTGAAGCTTTCTTT.

This chain's CDR3 is CASSLQAPYNEQFF. CDR3 bases: TGCGCCAGCAGCTTGCAGGCCCCCTACAATGAGCAGTTCTTC. This sequence joins TRBV5-1 and TRBJ2-1; unclear D gene. CDR1 is SGHRS and CDR2 is YFSETQ in the germline V gene. This CDR3 has 14 residues. Trimming stripped 1 base from V and 2 bases from J, with 7 bases between.

The V gene is TRBV5-4, the J gene TRBJ2-3, with D perhaps matching TRBD1 (5 bases). The V gene lost 0 bases and the J gene lost 2 bases, with 16 bases spanning the gap. This CDR3 is built from 17 residues. CDR1 is SGHNT and CDR2 is YYREEE in the germline V gene (reference sequence). For the CDR3, the DNA is TGTGCCAGCAGCTTGGGGGGCCGGTACAGACCCACAGATACGCAGTATTTT. It is translated as CASSLGGRYRPTDTQYF.

The sample holds one count of this clone. The chain is built from TRBV5-1 and TRBJ2-1; a possible D gene is TRBD2 (7 bases). This CDR3 is 13 amino acids long. Between the trimmed V and J ends, which lost 6 bases and 2 bases, there was a span of 9 bases. Germline-derived CDR1 and CDR2 are SGHRS and YFSETQ. CDR3 sequence: CASTRGPYNEQFF. CDR3 in DNA: TGCGCCAGCACGCGGGGGCCCTACAATGAGCAGTTCTTC. Filled out from reference TRBV5-1 and TRBJ2-1, the complete variable domain reads KAGVTQTPRYLIKTRGQQVTLSCSPISGHRSVSWYQQTPGQGLQFLFEYFSETQRNKGNFPGRFSGRQFSNSRSEMNVSTLELGDSALYLCASTRGPYNEQFFGPGTRLTVL.

The gene calls are TRBV27 and TRBJ1-2, with a possible D match to TRBD1 (6 bases). CDR1 MNHEY and CDR2 SMNVEV come from the germline V gene (reference sequence). V was clipped by 6 bases and J by 7 bases, with 24 bases between them. This CDR3 has 16 residues. The CDR3 region has the DNA TGTGCCAGCAGCCCGACAGGTACCTTTGTCTCGGGTGGCTACACCTTC. Its protein is CASSPTGTFVSGGYTF.

The V call is TRBV5-8, the J call TRBJ1-2; D gene uncertain. V lost 3 bases and J 5 bases, leaving 5 bases between the germline ends. CDR1 and CDR2 (germline): SGHTS, YDEGEE. The CDR3 sequence is 11 residues long. For the CDR3, the DNA is TGTGCCAGCAGCTGGGGTTATGGCTACACCTTC. Amino acid sequence: CASSWGYGYTF.

This clone was recorded a few times. The chain uses TRBV5-4 and TRBJ2-1; 8 bases fit TRBD1. V dropped 4 bases and J dropped 4; count of bases not matched to a gene: 7. Germline values: CDR1 SGHNT, CDR2 YYREEE (reference sequence). The CDR3 is made up of 15 amino acids. CDR3 bases: TGTGCCAGCAGCCCCGGACAGGGATATTACAATGAGCAGTTCTTC. It codes for CASSPGQGYYNEQFF. Combining the CDR3 with reference TRBV5-4 and TRBJ2-1 gives the whole variable domain ETGVTQSPTHLIKTRGQQVTLRCSSQSGHNTVSWYQQALGQGPQFIFQYYREEENGRGNFPPRFSGLQFPNYSSELNVNALELDDSALYLCASSPGQGYYNEQFFGPGTRLTVL.

This clone has just a few counts. V gene TRBV27 combines with J gene TRBJ2-7; D possibly uses TRBD1 or TRBD2 (5 bases each). Trimming removed 8 bases at V and 3 bases at J, with 17 bases between. Germline V gene data show CDR1 as MNHEY and CDR2 as SMNVEV (reference sequence). The CDR3 is made up of 14 amino acids. The CDR3 region has the DNA TGTGCCAGCGGTGCCGGGACCTCTTTCTACGAGCAGTACTTC. Protein sequence: CASGAGTSFYEQYF.

The chain couples TRBV19 to TRBJ2-7; D tentatively reads TRBD1 or TRBD2 (5 bases each). The CDR3 totals 14 residues. CDR1 is LNHDA, CDR2 SQIVND, per germline (reference sequence). V lost 6 bases and J lost 2, with 14 bases in between. CDR3 sequence (DNA): TGTGCCAGTAGCCCCGGGACCGTAGCCTACGAGCAGTACTTC. It translates to CASSPGTVAYEQYF.

The J gene is TRBJ1-4, the V gene TRBV30; 9 bases align to TRBD1. With 7 bases clipped from V and 1 base from J, the junction kept 13 bases outside the gene matches. There are 17 residues in the CDR3. Per the germline V gene, CDR1 is GTSNPN and CDR2 is SVGIG (reference sequence). The CDR3 protein is CAFRRRTGVGTNEKLFF. CDR3 in DNA: TGTGCCTTCCGCCGGCGGACAGGGGTAGGAACTAATGAAAAACTGTTTTTT. Full variable domain (missing parts from reference TRBV30 and TRBJ1-4): SQTIHQWPATLVQPVGSPLSLECTVEGTSNPNLYWYRQAAGRGLQLLFYSVGIGQISSEVPQNLSASRPQDRQFILSSKKLLLSDSGFYLCAFRRRTGVGTNEKLFFGSGTQLSVL.